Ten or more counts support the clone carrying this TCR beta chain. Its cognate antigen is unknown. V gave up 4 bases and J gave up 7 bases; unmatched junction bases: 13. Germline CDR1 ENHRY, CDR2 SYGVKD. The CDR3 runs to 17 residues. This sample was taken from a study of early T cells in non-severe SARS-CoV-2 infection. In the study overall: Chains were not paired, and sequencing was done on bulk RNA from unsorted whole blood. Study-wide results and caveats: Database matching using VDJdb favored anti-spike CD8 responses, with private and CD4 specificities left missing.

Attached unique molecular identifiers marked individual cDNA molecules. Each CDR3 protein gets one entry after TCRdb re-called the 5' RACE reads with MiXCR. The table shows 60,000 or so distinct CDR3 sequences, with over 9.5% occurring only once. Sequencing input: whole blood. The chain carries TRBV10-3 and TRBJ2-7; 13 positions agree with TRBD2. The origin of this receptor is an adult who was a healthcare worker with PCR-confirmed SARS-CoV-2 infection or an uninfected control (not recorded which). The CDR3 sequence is CAISAGTSGEPRWEQYF. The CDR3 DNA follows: TGTGCCATCAGTGCCGGGACTAGCGGGGAGCCACGGTGGGAGCAGTACTTC.